Sequencing of this T cell receptor beta chain was carried out in a study of Graves' ophthalmopathy and Graves' hyperthyroidism (dated by TCRdb to between 2017 and 2018). About the study as a whole: Peripheral blood samples were taken at the time of initial diagnosis, before any treatment was given. In five or six hyperthyroidism patients, the T-cell repertoire of thyroid tissue was compared with the T-cell repertoire of blood. In total, 120 to 150 blood samples were TCR-sequenced: around 42 ophthalmopathy, some 72 hyperthyroidism and roughly 17 hyperthyroidism-to-ophthalmopathy patients. An independent validation cohort was composed of 18 hyperthyroidism patients and 17 patients who later progressed from hyperthyroidism to ophthalmopathy. Following sampling, methimazole starting at 30 mg daily was administered to hyperthyroidism patients, and high-dose intravenous methylprednisolone was administered to ophthalmopathy patients. The study used signatures of the TCR beta repertoire to tell Graves' ophthalmopathy apart from Graves' hyperthyroidism and to predict which patients would progress to ophthalmopathy. To explore V-J signatures that distinguish ophthalmopathy from hyperthyroidism, a discovery set of about a hundred patients was enrolled, made up of 40 to 45 with ophthalmopathy and roughly 55 with stable hyperthyroidism.

Comment on this clonotype: Its target antigen remains unknown. No base quality information exists; no much larger clone differs at one position.

Summary of the overall study and its limitations: Most expanded thyroid clonotypes with frequency above 0.001 were also detected in blood, suggesting blood repertoires may reflect the thyroid immune response. In validation, the model predicted ophthalmopathy progression with less than 71% sensitivity and roughly 72% specificity; 12 predicted patients were CT-confirmed with GO in a median of approximately six months. No statistical method was used to set the sample size in advance, and the investigators knew which group each participant was assigned to. In cross-validation, the 13-signature model distinguished ophthalmopathy from stable hyperthyroidism with approximately 90% sensitivity and 81% to 83% specificity, and in the test set the corresponding values were 80% and 75%.

For repertoire sequencing, TCR beta CDR3 regions were amplified from RNA transcripts. The first round of RT-PCR was done with HTBI primers and the Qiagen OneStep RT-PCR kit, and was followed by a second round of multiplex PCR, then size selection and purification. Libraries were sequenced paired-end with 100 bp reads on an Illumina HiSeq2000. The paper's data handling went like this. Reads were processed with SOAPnuke, discarding reads with adapters, uncalled bases, mean Phred below 15, or no exact constant-primer or identifier match. COPE v1.2.5 was used to merge the high-quality paired reads. Each unique nucleotide sequence was treated as a clonotype, and MiTCR v1.1 was used to align the clonotypes to the IMGT TRB V, D and J references. The analysis was limited to V-J combinations with a frequency above 0.0001, which together covered over 99% of the repertoires. For each V-J combination, a TCR clonal expansion and chaos score was defined as the ratio of F50 clonal expansion to chaos observed in the TCRdist matrix. Welch's t-statistics and random forest were used to reduce features to 13 V-J combinations, which were fed into a naive Bayes classifier. The similarity between thyroid and blood repertoires was quantified using the Morisita-Horn index. TCRdb redid the processing of the public reads, applying fastp at Q25 and MiXCR, and retained in-frame beta chains. For every CDR3 protein sequence, its rows merge into one entry that carries the most common genes and DNA. Clone size and V and J calls follow TCRdb, not the original study. In all, the sample holds hundreds of thousands of distinct CDR3 sequences, and 40% of those were seen once. The biggest ten clones account for about 40% of the sample.

Ophthalmopathy patients were characterized by moderately to severely active disease, a Clinical Activity Score of at least 3, a NOSPECS grade of at least 4, and a disease duration under 3 months. Patients with other autoimmune diseases, uncontrolled infections, pregnancy or lactation were excluded from the study. Clinical symptoms, serum thyroxine, TRAb, thyroid ultrasound and orbital computed tomography were used for diagnosis. PBMCs were isolated from approximately 10 ml of fresh peripheral blood by Ficoll-Paque density gradient centrifugation. Total RNA was extracted using Trizol reagent, and RNA quality was checked on an Agilent 2100 Bioanalyzer. V is cut back by 3 bases and J by 2 bases, with 5 bases in the junction unmatched. Spanning cysteine to phenylalanine, the CDR3 consists of 15 amino acids. The sequence is cut down to CDR3 DNA, 45 bases in frame from base 1. Based on the germline V gene, the CDR1 and CDR2 sequences are ENHRY and SYGVKD.

Sequenced sample: peripheral blood. The sequence derives from an adult man with Graves' ophthalmopathy. Here the chain combines TRBV10-3 and TRBJ2-7; a stretch of 9 junction bases matches TRBD2. Read as DNA, the sequence is TGTGCCATCAGTGACGGCAGCGGGGGGACCTACGAGCAGTACTTC. It specifies CAISDGSGGTYEQYF.